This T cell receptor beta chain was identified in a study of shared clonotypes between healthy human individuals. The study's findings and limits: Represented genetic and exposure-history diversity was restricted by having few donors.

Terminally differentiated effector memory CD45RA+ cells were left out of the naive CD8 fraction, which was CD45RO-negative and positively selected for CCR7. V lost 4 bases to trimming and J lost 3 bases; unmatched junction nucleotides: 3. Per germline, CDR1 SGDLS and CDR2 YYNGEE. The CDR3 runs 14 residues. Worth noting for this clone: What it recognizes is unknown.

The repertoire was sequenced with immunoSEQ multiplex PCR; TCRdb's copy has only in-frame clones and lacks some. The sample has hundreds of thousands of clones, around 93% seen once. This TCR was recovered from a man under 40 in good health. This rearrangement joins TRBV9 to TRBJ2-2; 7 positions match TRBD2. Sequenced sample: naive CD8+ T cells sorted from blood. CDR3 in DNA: TGTGCCAGCAGCCCTAGCGGACACACCGGGGAGCTGTTTTTT. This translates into CASSPSGHTGELFF.